This T cell receptor beta chain was sequenced during a study of T cells in Graves' hyperthyroidism and ophthalmopathy. Germline CDR1 SGDLS, CDR2 YYNGEE. This CDR3 has 18 residues. V lost 2 bases and J lost 3; bases outside the gene matches: 12. Amplification of TCR beta CDR3 regions used RNA as the template. The study used the HTBI primer set for a first-round RT-PCR of the TCR CDR3. Each CDR3 protein is one row after TCRdb ran MiXCR on the multiplex PCR reads. Of some 760,000 distinct CDR3 sequences listed, 12% to 15% were seen once; the top ten hold about 9.4%. The patients, who ranged from 18 to 65 in age, presented with newly diagnosed hyperthyroidism lasting under 2 months. Each diagnosis drew on symptoms, thyroxine, TRAb, thyroid ultrasound and orbital computed tomography findings. This clonotype showed up just a few times.

The receptor's source is a woman between 18 and 29 years old with Graves' hyperthyroidism. The gene calls are TRBV9 and TRBJ1-1; 11 bases line up with TRBD1. The sample consisted of blood. The CDR3 DNA sequence: TGTGCCAGCAGCGTCGGACAGGGGGCCGATCCTGACTACACTGAAGCTTTCTTT. This codes for CASSVGQGADPDYTEAFF.